This T cell receptor beta chain was captured by sequencing in a study of tissue T cells after allogeneic stem cell transplantation. General study points: The study did not identify alloreactive or antigen-specific tissue TCRs, and some clones might be persisting host cells.

Sequencing of TCRbeta CDR3 at survey depth gave sequences and template counts. Libraries were prepared by immunoSEQ multiplex PCR; TCRdb keeps only in-frame clonotypes and omits some of them. The top ten hold 0.7% of the sample, which has 48,000 or so clones, nearly 75% seen once. Of note for this clone: No antigen is known for it. Mouse gene names apply.

The sample consisted of sorted cells pooled from one or two spleens. The TCR was taken from a pool of C57BL/6 mice in good health.

The sequenced part of the CDR3 DNA is TGTGCCAGCAGAAGGACAGACACCCAGTAC. Amino acid sequence: CASRRTDTQY. In full, the CDR3 is CASRRTDTQYF. The gene calls are TRBV19 and TRBJ2-5; D unclear. The CDR3 is cut off 1 residue early in the read; its end comes from the germline J gene. The ends were cut back, 5 bases at V and 5 bases at J, with 6 bases in the middle. This CDR3 is built from 11 residues. The germline gives CDR1 FNHDT, CDR2 SITEND (reference sequence).